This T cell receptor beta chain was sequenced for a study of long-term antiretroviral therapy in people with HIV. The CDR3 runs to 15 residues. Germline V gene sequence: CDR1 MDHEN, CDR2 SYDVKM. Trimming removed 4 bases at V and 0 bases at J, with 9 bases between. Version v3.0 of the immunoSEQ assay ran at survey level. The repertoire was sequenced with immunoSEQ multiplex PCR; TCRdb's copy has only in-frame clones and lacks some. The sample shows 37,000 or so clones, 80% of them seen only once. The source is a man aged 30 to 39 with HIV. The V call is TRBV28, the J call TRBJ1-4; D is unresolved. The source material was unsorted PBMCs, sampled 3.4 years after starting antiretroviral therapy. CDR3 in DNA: TGTGCCAGCAGTTCGGGTGACACAACTAATGAAAAACTGTTTTTT. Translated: CASSSGDTTNEKLFF. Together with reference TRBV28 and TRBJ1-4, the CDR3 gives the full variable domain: DVKVTQSSRYLVKRTGEKVFLECVQDMDHENMFWYRQDPGLGLRLIYFSYDVKMKEKGDIPEGYSVSREKKERFSLILESASTNQTSMYLCASSSGDTTNEKLFFGSGTQLSVL.